Below, one T cell receptor beta chain is given with its context. Reverse transcription used about 0.45 to 1 ug RNA and random hexamers. TCRdb reanalysed the immunoSEQ multiplex PCR reads using MiXCR and keeps one entry per CDR3 protein. Seen here are around 170,000 distinct CDR3 sequences, about 95% observed once, and the top ten hold about 0.15%. V lost 2 bases, J lost 6 bases, and 7 bases stayed unmatched. The CDR3 contains 13 residues. Germline V gives CDR1 GTSNPN, CDR2 SVGIG (reference sequence). The source of the sample is a study of CD8 T cells in Susac syndrome. This chain connects TRBV30 to TRBJ2-7, with TRBD1 identical over 7 bases. This sequence originates from a human donor with Susac syndrome. The sample consisted of CD8+ T cells from PBMCs. The CDR3 loop is CAWSRQGLPEQYF. In nucleotides, the CDR3 is TGTGCCTGGAGTCGACAGGGTCTCCCCGAGCAGTACTTC.